These 16 T cell receptor beta chains were all obtained from the same sample, sequenced in a study of blood T cells in healthy people across ages. Then a second PCR, running roughly 7 to 12 cycles, was carried out with a sample-barcoded 5' primer and a J-beta primer mix. A single record per CDR3 protein comes from TCRdb applying MiXCR to the 5' RACE reads. The table includes around 2 million distinct CDR3 sequences, roughly two fifths detected once. The sample taken for sequencing was blood. Every receptor here comes from a human donor in good health.

The table lists this clonotype with a few counts. The chain employs TRBV3-1 and TRBJ2-3; TRBD2 matches at 7 bases. In germline, CDR1 is LGHDT, CDR2 YNNKEL (reference sequence). This CDR3 region has 13 residues. V trimming: 4 bases; J trimming: 13 bases; junction bases outside the gene matches: 11. The CDR3 region is CASSPGTTARKYF. CDR3 coding DNA: TGTGCCAGCAGCCCAGGGACTACCGCGAGGAAGTATTTT.

The rearrangement joins TRBV29-1 to TRBJ1-4, with 7 nucleotides matching TRBD1. Germline V gene lookup returns CDR1 SQVTM and CDR2 ANQGSEA. The CDR3 is 13 residues long. The V segment lost 5 bases and the J segment 4 bases; nucleotides outside the gene matches: 4. CDR3 residues: CSVRDRINEKLFF. The CDR3 DNA follows: TGCAGCGTTCGGGACAGAATTAATGAAAAACTGTTTTTT.

This clonotype was counted between two and nine times. This rearrangement joins TRBV27 to TRBJ2-1, with 8 bases lining up with TRBD1. Trimming at V came to 3 bases and at J to 3 bases, leaving 7 bases not matched to a gene. The CDR3 is 16 amino acids. CDR1 is MNHEY, CDR2 SMNVEV, per germline (reference sequence). The DNA of the CDR3 is TGTGCCAGCAGTTTTGGACAGGGAAGGGGCTACAATGAGCAGTTCTTC. It translates to CASSFGQGRGYNEQFF.

The V call is TRBV6-8, the J call TRBJ2-5; 8 bases line up with TRBD1. CDR3 length: 18 amino acids. Per the germline V gene, CDR1 is MNHGY and CDR2 is SAAAGT. V dropped 2 bases and J dropped 4; count of bases not matched to a gene: 15. Written as DNA, the CDR3 is TGTGCCAGCAGTTACATCTTCCGGGACAGGTCCTGCCGAGAGACCCAGTACTTC. It encodes CASSYIFRDRSCRETQYF.

The DNA for the CDR3 is TGTGCCAGCAGCTTAGGGCAGACTCCTAACTATGGCTACACCTTC. Translated: CASSLGQTPNYGYTF. V gene TRBV7-9 combines with J gene TRBJ1-2, with D uncertain. Germline CDR1 is SEHNR and CDR2 is FQNEAQ (reference sequence). This CDR3 is 15 amino acids long. Trimming shortened V by 1 base and J by 0 bases, and 9 bases separated the two germline ends.

This clonotype was picked up a small number of times. This chain connects TRBV20-1 to TRBJ1-2; D uncertain. Trimming cost V 2 bases and J 8 bases, with 9 bases left between them. Germline lookup yields CDR1 DFQATT and CDR2 SNEGSKA (reference sequence). The CDR3 sequence is 11 residues long. CDR3 amino acids: CSARRTGGYTF. CDR3 coding DNA: TGCAGTGCTAGACGTACGGGAGGCTACACCTTC.

The chain carries TRBV24-1 and TRBJ2-5, with TRBD2 matching over 14 bases. The V gene end was trimmed by 6 bases and the J gene end by 1 base; junction bases not matched to a gene: 9. CDR1 is KGHDR and CDR2 is SFDVKD in the germline V gene. This CDR3 region has 18 residues. The CDR3 region has the DNA TGTGCCACCAGTCCCATGACTAGCGGGGGGGCTTTCCAAGAGACCCAGTACTTC. Translated, it gives CATSPMTSGGAFQETQYF.

The V call is TRBV6-6, the J call TRBJ2-7; 13 nucleotides agree with TRBD2. CDR1 is MNHNY and CDR2 is SVGAGI in the germline V gene (reference sequence). The CDR3 runs to 14 residues. The V segment lost 7 bases and the J segment 2 bases; nucleotides outside the gene matches: 2. CDR3 sequence reads: CASIGTSGTYEQYF. CDR3 nucleotides: TGTGCCAGCATTGGGACTAGCGGGACCTACGAGCAGTACTTC.

The chain couples TRBV12-3 or TRBV12-4 to TRBJ2-3; D possibly matches TRBD1 or TRBD2 (5 bases each). The V end was cut by 4 bases, the J end by 4 bases, with 12 bases between. The CDR3 loop spans 14 amino acids. CDR3 sequence reads: CASSWGRTSDTQYF. CDR3 nucleotides: TGTGCCAGCAGTTGGGGGAGAACCTCAGATACGCAGTATTTT.

Notes on this clonotype: Germline is not matched at one junction end, which may reflect a read error. The chain is built from TRBV25-1 and TRBJ1-2; tentatively, D is TRBD1 (6 bases). The CDR3 loop spans 14 amino acids. Germline CDR1 reads MGHDK; CDR2 reads SYGVNS. CDR3 bases: TGTGCCGGCAGTGATGAACAGGGATACTATGGCTACACCTTC. Translating gives CAGSDEQGYYGYTF.

This clonotype has only one observation. One base away lies a much larger clone, so this may be a sequencing read error. Here the CDR3 omits its conserved ending phenylalanine or tryptophan, so a read error is the likely source. The chain couples TRBV28 to TRBJ2-7; 10 nucleotides line up with TRBD1. Germline trimming cut 8 bases from V and 2 bases from J; bases unmatched to any gene: 12. CDR3 length: 16 amino acids. From germline, CDR1 is MDHEN and CDR2 SYDVKM. The CDR3 nucleotides read TGTGCCAGCCCCCCGACAGGGGGCCAAACGGCCTACGAGCAGTACCTC. Its protein is CASPPTGGQTAYEQYL.

J is TRBJ2-4 and V is TRBV29-1; weak D call: TRBD2 (7 bases). CDR3 length: 14 amino acids. The V end lost 1 base, the J end lost 13 bases, and 20 bases lay between the germline ends. Per the germline V gene, CDR1 is SQVTM and CDR2 is ANQGSEA. The CDR3 DNA is TGCAGCGTTGAAGGCGGAGGGGGGGACTTTGAGCAGTACTTC. Translating it yields CSVEGGGGDFEQYF.

J is TRBJ2-7 and V is TRBV20-1; D not resolved. The CDR3 totals 13 residues. V was trimmed by 6 bases and J by 3 bases, leaving 15 bases between them. Germline assignment: CDR1 DFQATT and CDR2 SNEGSKA (reference sequence). The DNA for the CDR3 is TGCAGTGCCCCTGCGAATTCATACTACGAGCAGTACTTC. It yields the protein CSAPANSYYEQYF.

This clonotype was recorded many times. The chain uses TRBV20-1 and TRBJ2-5; D assignment may be TRBD1 or TRBD2 (6 bases each). The germline gives CDR1 DFQATT, CDR2 SNEGSKA (reference sequence). CDR3 size: 13 residues. V dropped 3 bases and J dropped 5 bases, with 13 bases sitting between them. This CDR3 reads CSARLGGRETQYF. The CDR3 nucleotides are TGCAGTGCTAGGTTGGGGGGCAGGGAGACCCAGTACTTC.

This chain links TRBV18 with TRBJ2-1, with TRBD1 identical over 11 bases. The germline V gene has CDR1 KGHSH and CDR2 LQKENI. Trimming cost V 2 bases and J 1 base; bases outside gene matches: 7. This CDR3 has 18 amino acids. The CDR3 is CASSPNLGQGASYNEQFF. The CDR3 nucleotides are TGTGCCAGCTCACCAAACCTAGGACAGGGGGCTTCCTACAATGAGCAGTTCTTC. The variable domain in full, completed from reference TRBV18 and TRBJ2-1, reads NAGVMQNPRHLVRRRGQEARLRCSPMKGHSHVYWYRQLPEEGLKFMVYLQKENIIDESGMPKERFSAEFPKEGPSILRIQQVVRGDSAAYFCASSPNLGQGASYNEQFFGPGTRLTVL.

The chain employs TRBV12-3 or TRBV12-4 and TRBJ2-6, with 8 bases lining up with TRBD1. V lost 1 base and J lost 0; bases outside the gene matches: 8. The CDR3 spans 19 residues. The CDR3 DNA is TGTGCCAGCAGTTTAGGCGGCCGGACAGGGAGCTCTGGGGCCAACGTCCTGACTTTC. Residues: CASSLGGRTGSSGANVLTF.